A single sample gave rise to the 16 T cell receptor beta chains below, sequenced in a study of blood T cell repertoires in COVID-19 (dated by TCRdb to the early 2020s). The library was prepared using the immunoSEQ multiplex PCR assay. The table was pulled from immuneACCESS by TCRdb, which kept in-frame rearrangements only. Such tables lose some clones; where checked, under half of the loss comes from unresolved V genes, and the rest has no known cause. Counted in this sample were about 280,000 clones; roughly 89% of them appeared once. The ten top clones hold about 1.7% of the sample. Material for sequencing was PBMCs or T cells enriched from blood (not recorded which). The receptor source for this set is a woman younger than 35 with acute COVID-19.

The chain combines TRBV28 with TRBJ1-1, with no clear D. The CDR3 is 13 amino acids. The germline gives CDR1 MDHEN, CDR2 SYDVKM. V lost 6 bases and J 3 bases, leaving 11 bases between the germline ends. CDR3 coding DNA: TGTGCCAGCAGGGCGGGAGGAGACACTGAAGCTTTCTTT. Protein sequence: CASRAGGDTEAFF.

The V and J genes are TRBV2 and TRBJ2-7; 10 bases fit TRBD2. Trimming at V came to 6 bases and at J to 4 bases, leaving 3 bases not matched to a gene. Germline CDR1 and CDR2: SNHLY and FYNNEI. The CDR3 runs to 13 residues. In nucleotides, the CDR3 is TGTGCCAGCAGGCCGGGACTAGCGTACGAGCAGTACTTC. It encodes CASRPGLAYEQYF. Together with reference TRBV2 and TRBJ2-7, the CDR3 gives the full variable domain: EPEVTQTPSHQVTQMGQEVILRCVPISNHLYFYWYRQILGQKVEFLVSFYNNEISEKSEIFDDQFSVERPDGSNFTLKIRSTKLEDSAMYFCASRPGLAYEQYFGPGTRLTVT.

The chain carries TRBV4-1 and TRBJ2-7; 14 bases fit TRBD2. Germline loops: CDR1 MGHRA, CDR2 YSYEKL. Unmatched junction bases numbered 4, after V lost 3 bases and J lost 0 bases. The CDR3 sequence is 17 residues long. For the CDR3, the DNA is TGCGCCAGCAGCCAGCCGACTAGCGGGAGGGCCTCCTACGAGCAGTACTTC. Its translation: CASSQPTSGRASYEQYF.

The chain carries TRBV19 and TRBJ1-2, with a tentative D call TRBD1 (6 bases). In germline, CDR1 is LNHDA, CDR2 SQIVND (reference sequence). Between the trimmed V and J ends, which lost 6 bases and 1 base, there was a span of 12 bases. The CDR3 covers 14 residues. CDR3 nucleotide sequence: TGTGCCAGTAGGGCGCCAGGGGATAACTATGGCTACACCTTC. Its protein is CASRAPGDNYGYTF.

The V and J genes are TRBV28 and TRBJ1-3; D gene unclear. Germline assignment: CDR1 MDHEN and CDR2 SYDVKM. CDR3 length: 15 residues. V dropped 3 bases and J dropped 0 bases, with 9 bases sitting between them. The DNA of the CDR3 is TGTGCCAGCAGTTTCGCGGATAGCTCTGGAAACACCATATATTTT. Translation: CASSFADSSGNTIYF.

This chain joins TRBV28 and TRBJ1-2, with TRBD1 identical over 7 bases. Germline-derived CDR1 and CDR2 are MDHEN and SYDVKM. The V gene end was trimmed by 4 bases and the J gene end by 4 bases; junction bases not matched to a gene: 15. This CDR3 contains 17 residues. The CDR3 coding sequence is TGTGCCAGCAGTTCCCCTCCCTCAGGAAGACAGGGCTATGGCTACACCTTC. This codes for CASSSPPSGRQGYGYTF.

This chain connects TRBV10-1 to TRBJ2-1; D is possibly TRBD2 (5 bases). The CDR3 contains 15 residues. Trimming left V 3 bases short and J 0 bases short, with 9 bases between. Germline V CDR1 and CDR2: WNHNN, SYGVQD (reference sequence). The CDR3 is CASSDPTISYNEQFF. The CDR3 region has the DNA TGCGCCAGCAGTGACCCGACTATCTCCTACAATGAGCAGTTCTTC.

The chain employs TRBV4-1 and TRBJ2-5; tentatively, D is TRBD2 (5 bases). This CDR3 has 16 residues. Trimming shortened V by 3 bases and J by 2 bases, and 16 bases separated the two germline ends. Germline loops: CDR1 MGHRA, CDR2 YSYEKL. CDR3 sequence reads: CASSHPLGGGQETQYF. The DNA of the CDR3 is TGCGCCAGCAGCCACCCGTTAGGCGGAGGACAAGAGACCCAGTACTTC.

This clone was seen once. This chain connects TRBV29-1 to TRBJ2-1, with TRBD2 identical over 10 bases. CDR3 length: 16 amino acids. Germline loops: CDR1 SQVTM, CDR2 ANQGSEA. Germline trimming cut 1 base from V and 2 bases from J; bases unmatched to any gene: 5. The CDR3 DNA reads TGCAGCGTTGAAGGTCGGACTAGCGGAGCCTACAATGAGCAGTTCTTC. Residues: CSVEGRTSGAYNEQFF.

V gene TRBV27 combines with J gene TRBJ2-2, with TRBD2 as a possible D gene (6 bases). This CDR3 is 16 amino acids long. The V end lost 7 bases, the J end lost 3 bases, and 18 bases lay between the germline ends. Germline CDR1 reads MNHEY; CDR2 reads SMNVEV (reference sequence). The CDR3 bases are TGTGCCAGCACCCCATTGTATAGCGGATACACCGGGGAGCTGTTTTTT. This encodes CASTPLYSGYTGELFF.

The CDR3 sequence is CASSFPFGEQFF. In DNA form, the CDR3 reads TGTGCCAGCAGCTTCCCATTCGGTGAGCAGTTCTTC. The chain combines TRBV11-2 with TRBJ2-1; D not certain. Germline lookup yields CDR1 SGHAT and CDR2 FQNNGV. V lost 3 bases, J lost 9 bases, and 9 bases lay in between. The CDR3 is made up of 12 amino acids. Drawing the rest from reference TRBV11-2 and TRBJ2-1, the complete variable domain is EAGVAQSPRYKIIEKRQSVAFWCNPISGHATLYWYQQILGQGPKLLIQFQNNGVVDDSQLPKDRFSAERLKGVDSTLKIQPAKLEDSAVYLCASSFPFGEQFFGPGTRLTVL.

The chain joins TRBV5-1 to TRBJ2-1; no clear D. The CDR3 runs to 13 residues. CDR1 is SGHRS and CDR2 is YFSETQ in the germline V gene. With 1 base removed from V and 8 bases from J, the gap between germline ends came to 10 bases. As DNA, the CDR3 is TGCGCCAGCAGCTTGATTGTTAGTGATGAGCAGTTCTTC. Translated: CASSLIVSDEQFF.

This chain uses TRBV6-5 with TRBJ2-1; 13 positions match TRBD2. J gave up 4 bases and V 6 bases, and 3 bases lay outside the gene matches. CDR1 and CDR2 from the germline V gene are MNHEY and SVGAGI. This CDR3 region has 15 residues. The CDR3 protein is CASRGTSGVYNEQFF. DNA of the CDR3: TGTGCCAGCAGGGGGACTAGCGGGGTATACAATGAGCAGTTCTTC.

This sequence joins TRBV7-2 and TRBJ1-1, with D perhaps matching TRBD1 (5 bases). Germline V gene sequence: CDR1 SGHTA, CDR2 FQGNSA. Trimming cost V 5 bases and J 10 bases, with 26 bases left between them. The CDR3 is 16 residues long. The CDR3 DNA is TGTGCCAGCAGCCTCTCCTCAGGGCCAACCAATTTCGGAGCTTTCTTT. It is translated as CASSLSSGPTNFGAFF.

The V gene is TRBV4-2, the J gene TRBJ2-7, with TRBD1 identical over 11 bases. Germline V gives CDR1 LGHNA, CDR2 YNFKEQ. This CDR3 region has 16 residues. The junction had 11 bases not matched to a gene; V was cut back by 0 bases and J by 10 bases. CDR3 nucleotide sequence: TGTGCCAGCAGCCAAGAGCTCACCGGGACAGGGGGTGAACAGTACTTC. Encoded protein: CASSQELTGTGGEQYF.

The rearrangement joins TRBV5-4 to TRBJ2-6; D remains unclear. The CDR3 has 16 amino acids. The germline V and J ends were trimmed by 4 bases and 0 bases, with 11 bases remaining between them. Germline V gene sequence: CDR1 SGHNT, CDR2 YYREEE (reference sequence). The CDR3 DNA sequence: TGTGCCAGCAGCGATTACAGAGACTCTGGGGCCAACGTCCTGACTTTC. Translated: CASSDYRDSGANVLTF.